This T cell receptor beta chain was captured by sequencing in a study of blood T cell repertoires in COVID-19. Cohorts were determined from participant-reported clinical history. As processed by the authors: Amplification from reference gene primers served as the basis for estimated nucleated cell counts. The assay was immunoSEQ multiplex PCR, and TCRdb's table has in-frame clones only and misses some. The V and J calls and clone size were taken over from that table, and D and trimming were inferred from the DNA. This table holds around 360,000 clones, more than 85% found once. Germline loops: CDR1 MDHEN, CDR2 SYDVKM. V trimming: 2 bases; J trimming: 4 bases; junction bases outside the gene matches: 6. This CDR3 spans 17 amino acids.

Sequencing was done on a sample of PBMCs or T cells enriched from blood (not recorded which). The clonotype was recovered from a woman aged 25 to 45 who had recovered from COVID-19. V and J are TRBV28 and TRBJ2-5, with 14 nucleotides matching TRBD2. The CDR3 is CASSLTTSGRAGETQYF. The DNA of the CDR3 is TGTGCCAGCAGTTTAACGACTAGCGGGAGGGCAGGAGAGACCCAGTACTTC. The full variable domain, its missing parts supplied by reference TRBV28 and TRBJ2-5, is DVKVTQSSRYLVKRTGEKVFLECVQDMDHENMFWYRQDPGLGLRLIYFSYDVKMKEKGDIPEGYSVSREKKERFSLILESASTNQTSMYLCASSLTTSGRAGETQYFGPGTRLLVL.